This T cell receptor beta chain was captured by sequencing in a study of cytomegalovirus exposure and HLA in healthy donors. Study-level results: TCR beta V- and J-gene trimming was later associated with a missense DCLRE1C variant. Apart from CMV serostatus, no immune exposure information was available.

As regards this clone: Its target is not known.

Primers included in the PCR were 60 Vbeta and 13 Jbeta primers. Measured with immunoSEQ multiplex PCR; TCRdb has only the in-frame clones, and not every one. This sample contains 150,000 to 200,000 clones. Specimen: PBMCs. This sequence was found in a man between 25 and 39 years old in good health and CMV-seronegative.

CDR3 DNA sequence: TGCGCCAGCAGAATACAGACCACCGGGGAGCTGTTTTTT. Translated: CASRIQTTGELFF. V gene TRBV5-1 combines with J gene TRBJ2-2; D remains ambiguous. This CDR3 has 13 amino acids. With 5 bases removed from V and 4 bases from J, the gap between germline ends came to 9 bases. Germline V lookup: CDR1 SGHRS, CDR2 YFSETQ.